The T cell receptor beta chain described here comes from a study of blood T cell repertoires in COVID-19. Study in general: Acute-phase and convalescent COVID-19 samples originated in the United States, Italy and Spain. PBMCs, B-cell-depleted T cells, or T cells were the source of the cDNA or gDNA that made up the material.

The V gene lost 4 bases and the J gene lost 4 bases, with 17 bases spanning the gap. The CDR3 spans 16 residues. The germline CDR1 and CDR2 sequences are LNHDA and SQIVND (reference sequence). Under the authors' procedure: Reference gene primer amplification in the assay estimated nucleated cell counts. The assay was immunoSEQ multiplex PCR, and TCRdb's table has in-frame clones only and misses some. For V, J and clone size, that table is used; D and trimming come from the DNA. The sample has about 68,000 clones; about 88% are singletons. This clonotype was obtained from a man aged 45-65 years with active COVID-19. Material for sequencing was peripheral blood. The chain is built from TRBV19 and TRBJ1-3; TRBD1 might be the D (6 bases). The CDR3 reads CASSTLGGFVGNTIYF. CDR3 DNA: TGTGCCAGTAGTACCCTAGGGGGATTCGTCGGAAACACCATATATTTT.